The clone carrying this TCR beta chain was seen many times. Libraries of TCR beta came from iRepertoire HTBI primers plus Arm-PCR of CDR3 regions. TCRdb independently ran MiXCR on the multiplex PCR reads; one entry per CDR3 protein. Altogether under 250,000 distinct CDR3 sequences are present, roughly a fifth being singletons, with the ten largest covering roughly 12%. This sample was included in a study of regulatory T cells in long-lasting Graves disease. J was trimmed by 7 bases and V by 2 bases; bases with no gene match: 11. The V gene's germline CDR1 is KGHSH and CDR2 LQKENI. This CDR3 is 16 amino acids long. Noted time point: newly diagnosed GD, antithyroid drugs for less than 3 months. RNA extracted from PBMCs served as the sequencing template. Roughly 9 milliliters of peripheral blood were taken and placed in EDTA tubes. These same records also appear under a second study, on T cells in Graves' hyperthyroidism and ophthalmopathy.

This TCR was recovered from a woman in her 30s with Graves disease. The rearrangement joins TRBV18 to TRBJ1-2; TRBD1 agrees at 9 bases. The material was peripheral blood mononuclear cells (PBMCs), obtained at new diagnosis, from a patient treated with antithyroid drugs. CDR3 sequence (DNA): TGTGCCAGCTCACCATACGCGACAGGGGGAATTGGTGGCTACACCTTC. This translates into CASSPYATGGIGGYTF.